These T cell receptor beta chains were read from a single sample in a study of blood T cell repertoires in COVID-19. Clones were read by immunoSEQ multiplex PCR, and TCRdb kept only the in-frame ones, dropping some. The sample consists of 110,000 or so clones, approximately 90% of them appearing once. Sequenced: peripheral blood. The receptors stem from a woman aged 45-60 years with acute or convalescent COVID-19. The CDR3 runs from the conserved cysteine through the conserved F or W. The D gene is left open where the match is weak. The size of a clone is reported for some rows only, either as once, few or many, or as a class for expanded clones.

cdr3_length j_call clone_size d_call v_call cdr3_aa cdr3_nt
14 TRBJ1-1 - TRBD1 TRBV7-6 CASSFQGANTEAFF TGTGCCAGCAGCTTTCAGGGGGCGAATACTGAAGCTTTCTTT
13 TRBJ1-5 - - TRBV28 CASSGVNGEPQHF TGTGCCAGCAGCGGGGTTAATGGGGAGCCCCAGCATTTT
14 TRBJ1-1 - - TRBV3-1/TRBV3-2 CASSPGMPTTEAFF TGTGCCAGCAGCCCGGGGATGCCCACCACTGAAGCTTTCTTT
13 TRBJ1-1 - - TRBV5-6 CASSKGQNTEAFF TGTGCCAGCAGCAAGGGACAGAACACTGAAGCTTTCTTT
18 TRBJ2-3 few TRBD2 TRBV3-1/TRBV3-2 CASSQEDILAGRKGTQYF TGTGCCAGCAGCCAAGAAGATATTCTAGCGGGGAGGAAGGGTACGCAGTATTTT
13 TRBJ2-5 - - TRBV2 CASHRDYQETQYF TGTGCCAGCCACCGGGACTACCAAGAGACCCAGTACTTC
15 TRBJ2-1 - - TRBV9 CASSVEASVGIKQFF TGTGCCAGCAGCGTAGAGGCTAGCGTGGGAATCAAGCAGTTCTTC
15 TRBJ1-6 - - TRBV3-1/TRBV3-2 CASSPLTGVSSPLHF TGTGCCAGCAGCCCCTTGACAGGCGTGAGTTCACCCCTCCACTTT
12 TRBJ1-2 - - TRBV30 CAWTDRRYGYTF TGTGCCTGGACAGACAGACGCTATGGCTACACCTTC
14 TRBJ2-7 - TRBD1 TRBV28 CASSPRQGAYEQYF TGTGCCAGCAGTCCCCGACAGGGGGCCTACGAGCAGTACTTC
17 TRBJ2-6 - TRBD1 TRBV20-1 CSASDRDRGTGANVLTF TGCAGTGCTAGTGACCGGGACAGGGGGACCGGGGCCAACGTCCTGACTTTC
17 TRBJ1-5 - - TRBV6-2/TRBV6-3 CASSYRKGGASNQPQHF TGTGCCAGCAGTTACCGGAAGGGTGGGGCTAGCAATCAGCCCCAGCATTTT
13 TRBJ1-2 - - TRBV13 CASSFSGYQGYTF TGTGCCAGCAGCTTCTCAGGGTATCAGGGCTACACCTTC
12 TRBJ2-7 - TRBD1 TRBV28 CASRSRKDRAFF TGTGCCAGCAGGTCCCGTAAGGACAGGGCCTTTTTC
11 TRBJ1-1 - - TRBV20-1 CSALTSTEAFF TGCAGTGCCCTTACTAGCACTGAAGCTTTCTTT
13 TRBJ2-5 - - TRBV7-9 CASIPPGSETQYF TGTGCCAGCATTCCCCCCGGGAGTGAGACCCAGTACTTC
15 TRBJ2-6 - - TRBV18 CASSTTRSGANVLTF TGTGCCAGCTCAACAACCAGGTCTGGGGCCAACGTCCTGACTTTC
15 TRBJ2-3 - - TRBV27 CASSLVVGGTDTQYF TGTGCCAGCAGTTTAGTTGTCGGGGGCACAGATACGCAGTATTTT
15 TRBJ1-5 - - TRBV19 CASSIDHVGGQPQHF TGTGCCAGTAGTATAGATCACGTGGGAGGGCAGCCCCAGCATTTT
12 TRBJ1-2 - TRBD1 TRBV5-5 CASSRGQAGYTF TGTGCCAGCAGCCGTGGACAGGCTGGCTACACCTTC
15 TRBJ2-1 - TRBD1 TRBV19 CASSMGTGLRNEQFF TGTGCCAGTAGTATGGGGACAGGCTTACGGAATGAGCAGTTCTTC
14 TRBJ2-7 - - TRBV6-5 CASSRPQVRHEQYF TGTGCCAGCAGCCGCCCACAGGTACGACACGAGCAGTACTTC
14 TRBJ1-2 few - TRBV7-3 CASSLGGPNYGYTF TGTGCCAGCAGCTTAGGAGGACCGAACTATGGCTACACCTTC
17 TRBJ2-3 - TRBD2 TRBV4-3 CASSQAPSGISTDTQYF TGCGCCAGCAGCCAAGCCCCTAGCGGGATTAGCACAGATACGCAGTATTTT
12 TRBJ2-5 once - TRBV13 CASSLEGETQYF TGTGCCAGCAGCTTGGAGGGAGAGACCCAGTACTTC
13 TRBJ2-7 - TRBD1 TRBV15 CATGTGNSYEQYF TGTGCCACTGGGACAGGGAACTCCTACGAGCAGTACTTC
14 TRBJ1-1 - TRBD1 TRBV5-4 CASSLDRGHSEAFF TGTGCCAGCAGCTTGGACAGGGGGCATAGTGAAGCTTTCTTT
20 TRBJ2-1 - TRBD2 TRBV9 CASSDRPGLAGRGSYNEQFF TGTGCCAGCAGCGATCGGCCGGGACTAGCGGGACGGGGCTCCTACAATGAGCAGTTCTTC
16 TRBJ1-2 - - TRBV10-3 CAIAGTTNPFNYGYTF TGTGCCATTGCCGGGACAACGAACCCCTTTAACTATGGCTACACCTTC
17 TRBJ1-2 - - TRBV7-9 CASSLVMGGGADYGYTF TGTGCCAGCAGCTTAGTGATGGGTGGGGGCGCAGACTATGGCTACACCTTC
15 TRBJ1-1 - - TRBV18 CASSPAFGGDTEAFF TGTGCCAGCTCACCAGCCTTTGGGGGGGACACTGAAGCTTTCTTT
19 TRBJ1-1 - TRBD1 TRBV3-1/TRBV3-2 CASSQDLGGQGRPNTEAFF TGTGCCAGCAGCCAAGATCTGGGGGGACAGGGGCGCCCGAACACTGAAGCTTTCTTT
15 TRBJ1-4 - TRBD1 TRBV4-3 CASSQGQGRSEKLFF TGCGCCAGCAGCCAAGGACAGGGACGTAGCGAAAAACTGTTTTTT
15 TRBJ1-1 - TRBD1 TRBV28 CASSLTRQGRTEAFF TGTGCCAGCAGTTTGACAAGACAGGGCAGGACTGAAGCTTTCTTT
12 TRBJ1-2 - TRBD1 TRBV25-1 CASTATGGGYTF TGTGCCAGCACTGCCACAGGGGGAGGCTACACCTTC
14 TRBJ2-7 - - TRBV19 CASSIQGTSYEQYF TGTGCCAGTAGTATACAGGGGACCTCCTACGAGCAGTACTTC
16 TRBJ1-2 - - TRBV6-5 CASSYANGGAEDGYTF TGTGCCAGCAGTTACGCGAACGGGGGAGCGGAGGATGGCTACACCTTC
15 TRBJ2-1 - TRBD2 TRBV6-1 CASSEPAGLYNEQFF TGTGCCAGCAGTGAACCAGCGGGGCTCTACAATGAGCAGTTCTTC
16 TRBJ1-1 once TRBD1 TRBV24-1 CANHSQGARVHTEAFF TGTGCCAACCATTCACAGGGGGCGCGTGTACACACTGAAGCTTTCTTT
15 TRBJ1-2 - TRBD1 TRBV2 CASSPDRVYIYGYTF TGTGCCAGCAGCCCCGACAGGGTCTATATATATGGCTACACCTTC
15 TRBJ2-1 - TRBD2 TRBV10-3 CASCGLAGPYNEQFF TGTGCCTCATGCGGGCTAGCGGGTCCTTACAATGAGCAGTTCTTC
14 TRBJ1-1 - - TRBV7-8 CASSLGGGNTEAFF TGTGCCAGCAGCTTAGGGGGAGGGAACACTGAAGCTTTCTTT
15 TRBJ2-5 once TRBD1 TRBV9 CASSVGGQSQETQYF TGTGCCAGCAGCGTAGGGGGACAGTCTCAAGAGACCCAGTACTTC
18 TRBJ2-1 once TRBD2 TRBV25-1 CASSRIVRGLAGYNEQFF TGTGCCAGCAGTAGGATTGTGAGAGGACTAGCGGGATACAATGAGCAGTTCTTC
14 TRBJ1-1 - - TRBV19 CASSISGGPTEAFF TGTGCCAGTAGTATTTCGGGAGGGCCCACTGAAGCTTTCTTT
13 TRBJ1-1 - - TRBV7-3 CASSSTGITEAFF TGTGCCAGCAGCTCTACAGGTATAACTGAAGCTTTCTTT
19 TRBJ2-5 - TRBD2 TRBV15 CATSRDPRTSGRWGETQYF TGTGCCACCAGCAGAGATCCTAGGACTAGCGGGAGATGGGGAGAGACCCAGTACTTC
13 TRBJ2-5 - - TRBV30 CAWSVNRAETQYF TGTGCCTGGAGTGTAAACCGTGCGGAGACCCAGTACTTC
14 TRBJ2-7 - - TRBV27 CASSLSDSLYEQYF TGTGCCAGCAGCTTATCGGACAGTCTCTACGAGCAGTACTTC
13 TRBJ1-6 - - TRBV6-5 CASKFEQNSPLHF TGTGCCAGCAAGTTTGAACAAAACTCACCCCTCCACTTT
13 TRBJ1-1 once - TRBV6-1 CASSERAPGRAFF TGTGCCAGCAGTGAAAGGGCCCCAGGGAGGGCTTTCTTT
14 TRBJ2-2 - - TRBV7-9 CASSSVGDTGELFF TGTGCCAGCAGCTCGGTAGGAGACACCGGGGAGCTGTTTTTT
13 TRBJ1-2 - - TRBV7-2 CASSPVYGYGYTF TGTGCCAGCAGCCCAGTGTATGGCTATGGCTACACCTTC
16 TRBJ1-2 - TRBD1 TRBV5-4 CASSSGWDRGNYGYTF TGTGCCAGCAGCTCTGGTTGGGACAGGGGTAACTATGGCTACACCTTC
14 TRBJ1-4 - - TRBV5-4 CASSLTGGSGKLFF TGTGCCAGCAGCCTGACCGGGGGGAGTGGAAAACTGTTTTTT
15 TRBJ2-7 - TRBD1 TRBV6-2/TRBV6-3 CASSPGTGSVGEQYF TGTGCCAGCAGCCCCGGGACAGGGAGTGTGGGCGAGCAGTACTTC
14 TRBJ2-5 - TRBD1 TRBV28 CASSPDRGQETQYF TGTGCCAGCAGTCCGGACAGGGGGCAAGAGACCCAGTACTTC